The 18 T cell receptor beta chains below were found in one sample sequenced in a study of lymphopenia after photon versus proton radiotherapy. Only in-frame clones appear in the TCRdb table, and some are missing; sequencing was by immunoSEQ multiplex PCR. This repertoire shows 15,000 to 20,000 clones, about 83% found once; its top ten account for under 3.5%. The source was peripheral blood, collected from a patient treated with photon-based radiotherapy. All receptors derive from a woman between 50 and 59 years old with pancreatic cancer.

This clone was counted a few times. V gene TRBV29-1 combines with J gene TRBJ2-6; no clear D. Germline lookup yields CDR1 SQVTM and CDR2 ANQGSEA. The CDR3 spans 16 residues. The germline V and J ends were trimmed by 1 base and 0 bases, with 10 bases remaining between them. The CDR3 coding sequence is TGCAGCGTTGAAGGGTGGACCGACTCTGGGGCCAACGTCCTGACTTTC. This codes for CSVEGWTDSGANVLTF.

The chain joins TRBV5-6 to TRBJ1-5, with D uncertain. Trimming cost V 2 bases and J 3 bases, with 9 bases left between them. Per the germline V gene, CDR1 is SGHDT and CDR2 is YYEEEE. CDR3 length: 14 residues. DNA for the CDR3: TGTGCCAGCAGCTTATCCGGCTTCAATCAGCCCCAGCATTTT. It encodes CASSLSGFNQPQHF.

This sequence joins TRBV7-2 and TRBJ2-2; D remains unclear. Germline-derived CDR1 and CDR2 are SGHTA and FQGNSA. Trimming shortened V by 3 bases and J by 5 bases, and 7 bases separated the two germline ends. The CDR3 is 13 amino acids. The CDR3 region has the DNA TGTGCCAGCAGCTTCAGTAATACCGGGGAGCTGTTTTTT. The encoded protein is CASSFSNTGELFF.

The chain joins TRBV7-8 to TRBJ1-2, with a possible D match to TRBD1 (5 bases). CDR1 is SGHVS, CDR2 FQNEAQ, per germline. CDR3 length: 17 residues. The V end lost 1 base, the J end lost 5 bases, and 20 bases lay between the germline ends. The CDR3 DNA reads TGTGCCAGCAGCTTAGGGGGCTCCCCCTCCAGGGATTATGGCTACACCTTC. Translating gives CASSLGGSPSRDYGYTF.

The chain is built from TRBV5-1 and TRBJ2-7; 11 nucleotides match TRBD1. Trimming at V came to 3 bases and at J to 2 bases, leaving 10 bases not matched to a gene. The CDR3 totals 17 residues. Germline V lookup: CDR1 SGHRS, CDR2 YFSETQ. CDR3 residues: CASSSGQGGGSTYEQYF. The CDR3 nucleotides are TGCGCCAGCAGCTCGGGACAGGGGGGTGGGTCTACCTACGAGCAGTACTTC.

Concerning this clone: Other DNA sequences in this sample translate to the same CDR3. The chain recombines TRBV11-3 with TRBJ1-3; 8 bases line up with TRBD1. Trimming cost V 5 bases and J 2 bases; bases outside gene matches: 5. CDR3 length: 15 residues. The germline gives CDR1 SGHNT, CDR2 YENEEA. DNA of the CDR3: TGTGCCAGCAGCCCCGGACAGGGTCCTGGAAACACCATATATTTT. Protein product: CASSPGQGPGNTIYF.

This clone was detected once. The chain joins TRBV15 to TRBJ2-1; TRBD2 agrees at 8 bases. The germline gives CDR1 LNHNV, CDR2 YYDKDF (reference sequence). Trimming cost V 0 bases and J 8 bases; bases outside gene matches: 3. The CDR3 is made up of 14 amino acids. The CDR3 region has the DNA TGTGCCACCAGCAGAGAGGGACTAGTGTATGAGCAGTTCTTC. This codes for CATSREGLVYEQFF.

The chain carries TRBV20-1 and TRBJ1-2; unclear D gene. The CDR3 spans 11 residues. V dropped 4 bases and J dropped 8 bases, with 11 bases sitting between them. Germline V gives CDR1 DFQATT, CDR2 SNEGSKA (reference sequence). The CDR3 loop reads CSAKELYGYTF. The DNA of the CDR3 is TGCAGTGCTAAAGAACTATACGGCTACACCTTC.

This chain links TRBV7-9 with TRBJ2-1; TRBD1 matches 11 bases. CDR1 and CDR2 (germline): SEHNR, FQNEAQ (reference sequence). The length of the CDR3 is 16 residues. The V gene end was trimmed by 5 bases and the J gene end by 2 bases; junction bases not matched to a gene: 5. Here the CDR3 DNA reads TGTGCCAGCAGCCCCAGGGGACAGGGGGCCTACAATGAGCAGTTCTTC. Translating it yields CASSPRGQGAYNEQFF.

V is TRBV29-1 and J is TRBJ2-1; 10 bases fit TRBD2. CDR1 is SQVTM, CDR2 ANQGSEA, per germline. V lost 3 bases, J lost 1 base, and 6 bases stayed unmatched. This CDR3 has 16 residues. For the CDR3, the DNA is TGCAGCGTTGATCGAGTAGCGGGAGGATCCTACAATGAGCAGTTCTTC. Encoded protein: CSVDRVAGGSYNEQFF.

The table lists this clone with a few counts. J is TRBJ2-5 and V is TRBV6-5, with TRBD1 identical over 7 bases. V shed 2 bases and J 4 bases; nucleotides not matched to a gene: 7. The CDR3 totals 15 residues. Germline values: CDR1 MNHEY, CDR2 SVGAGI. The CDR3 sequence is CASSYATGAGETQYF. In nucleotides, the CDR3 is TGTGCCAGCAGTTACGCCACAGGGGCGGGAGAGACCCAGTACTTC.

This clone was seen just once. The gene calls are TRBV5-6 and TRBJ2-7; D is possibly TRBD1 (5 bases). The CDR3 has 14 residues. The V gene's germline CDR1 is SGHDT and CDR2 YYEEEE. Trimming cost V 0 bases and J 3 bases, with 10 bases left between them. CDR3 sequence: CASSLGQILYEQYF. The CDR3 nucleotides read TGTGCCAGCAGCTTGGGACAGATCCTCTACGAGCAGTACTTC.

The chain combines TRBV7-2 with TRBJ2-5; D is ambiguous. Germline-derived CDR1 and CDR2 are SGHTA and FQGNSA. Between the trimmed V and J ends, which lost 4 bases and 2 bases, there was a span of 2 bases. The CDR3 contains 11 residues. In DNA form, the CDR3 reads TGTGCCAGCAGCTCGCAAGAGACCCAGTACTTC. Protein product: CASSSQETQYF.

Remarks on this clone: At the DNA level, this CDR3 is encoded by other sequences in the same sample as well. V and J are TRBV18 and TRBJ2-2; 13 bases are shared with TRBD2. The V gene's germline CDR1 is KGHSH and CDR2 LQKENI. Germline trimming cut 1 base from V and 2 bases from J; bases unmatched to any gene: 4. The CDR3 spans 18 residues. The CDR3: CASSPRTSGRANTGELFF. The CDR3 bases are TGTGCCAGCTCACCACGTACTAGCGGGAGGGCCAACACCGGGGAGCTGTTTTTT.

Only a few counts were recorded for this clone. V is TRBV11-1 and J is TRBJ1-1; 10 bases are shared with TRBD1. Per the germline V gene, CDR1 is SGHAT and CDR2 is FQDESV (reference sequence). Trimming cost V 5 bases and J 1 base; bases outside gene matches: 10. There are 17 residues in the CDR3. The CDR3 here is CASSLSGQGRSNTEAFF. As DNA, the CDR3 is TGTGCCAGCAGCCTATCGGGACAGGGGCGCTCGAACACTGAAGCTTTCTTT.

The V gene is TRBV6-5, the J gene TRBJ2-1; 11 nucleotides line up with TRBD2. V was pared by 0 bases and J by 6 bases, with 1 base of the junction left unmatched. The CDR3 is 15 amino acids. Per the germline V gene, CDR1 is MNHEY and CDR2 is SVGAGI. Here the CDR3 reads CASSYSTSGANEQFF. Written as DNA, the CDR3 is TGTGCCAGCAGTTACTCGACTAGCGGGGCCAATGAGCAGTTCTTC.

This chain connects TRBV18 to TRBJ2-7; a possible D gene is TRBD1 (6 bases). V shed 6 bases and J shed 7 bases, with 19 bases lying between them. The CDR3 consists of 14 residues. Germline V gene lookup returns CDR1 KGHSH and CDR2 LQKENI. This chain's CDR3 is CASSKQGMGNEQYF. Here the CDR3 DNA reads TGTGCCAGCTCCAAACAGGGAATGGGTAATGAGCAGTACTTC.

The chain couples TRBV6-6 to TRBJ1-5; perhaps TRBD1 as D (6 bases). V lost 6 bases and J 5 bases, leaving 14 bases between the germline ends. This CDR3 has 14 amino acids. From germline, CDR1 is MNHNY and CDR2 SVGAGI (reference sequence). CDR3 in amino acids: CASSQQGVDQPQHF. Written as DNA, the CDR3 is TGTGCCAGCAGCCAACAGGGAGTAGATCAGCCCCAGCATTTT.